This TCR beta chain is drawn from a study of cytomegalovirus exposure and HLA in healthy donors. This clone was seen a few times. Its antigen is unidentified. Looked up from germline, CDR1 is GTSNPN and CDR2 is SVGIG (reference sequence). CDR3 length: 11 residues. V lost 2 bases to trimming and J lost 9 bases, with 7 bases between them. Study-wide results and limits: A later analysis reportedly identified an Asian-associated ancestry cluster as carrying fewer N-insertions than the approximately 670-donor mean. A later analysis linked a missense variant in DCLRE1C to the trimming of TCR beta V and J genes. It has been reported that TCR beta sequences accurately predicted the HLA-A and HLA-B alleles of most subjects. Per a later analysis, 18,000 or so TCR beta sequences showed association with HLA alleles at 0.05 false discovery rate.

Primers: 60 Vbeta forward and 13 Jbeta reverse. This table comes from immunoSEQ multiplex PCR, and its TCRdb copy is limited to in-frame clones, with some not included. Of around 110,000 clones listed, around 74% are singletons. The receptor's source is a woman between 40 and 55 years old in good health and CMV-seropositive. The sample comprised PBMCs. The chain has TRBV30 and TRBJ1-4; D remains ambiguous. The CDR3, as DNA: TGTGCCTGGAGTACTACAAAAAAACTGTTTTTT. It codes for CAWSTTKKLFF.